The 30 T cell receptor beta chains in this list originate from one sample, sequenced in a study of graft-versus-host responses after intestinal transplantation. Profiling relied on immunoSEQ multiplex PCR, and the TCRdb table lists in-frame clones only, not all of them. Of 85,000 to 90,000 clones in the sample, over 85% were seen once. No antigen has been identified for these receptors. Sequencing used unstimulated CD4+ T cells sorted from spleen or lymph node cells, obtained before intestinal transplant. These receptors were collected from a human donor who received an intestinal transplant.

This chain links TRBV5-4 with TRBJ2-7; 7 bases fit TRBD1. The trim removed 4 bases at V and 0 bases at J, leaving 7 bases unmatched. The germline CDR1 and CDR2 sequences are SGHNT and YYREEE (reference sequence). CDR3 length equals 15 residues. CDR3 region: CASSGKGGYSYEQYF. The CDR3 region has the DNA TGTGCCAGCAGCGGAAAAGGGGGCTACTCCTACGAGCAGTACTTC.

This chain links TRBV7-6 with TRBJ2-3; 7 bases align to TRBD2. The CDR3 length is 14 residues. Germline loops: CDR1 SGHVS, CDR2 FNYEAQ. With 4 bases clipped from V and 7 bases from J, the junction kept 8 bases outside the gene matches. The CDR3 protein is CASSSGLGGYTQYF. CDR3 DNA sequence: TGTGCCAGCAGCTCCGGACTAGGTGGCTATACGCAGTATTTT.

The rearrangement uses TRBV6-1 and TRBJ1-1; D gene ambiguous. The CDR3 spans 14 residues. Germline CDR1 MNHNS, CDR2 SASEGT. V lost 6 bases and J 0 bases, leaving 11 bases between the germline ends. In nucleotides, the CDR3 is TGTGCCAGCAGCAAGGACGGGTTGAACACTGAAGCTTTCTTT. Protein: CASSKDGLNTEAFF.

The rearrangement uses TRBV5-8 and TRBJ2-3; a possible D gene is TRBD2 (6 bases). There are 19 residues in the CDR3. Germline values: CDR1 SGHTS, CDR2 YDEGEE. Between the trimmed V and J ends, which lost 3 bases and 0 bases, there was a span of 23 bases. CDR3 coding DNA: TGTGCCAGCAGCTGGGGGGTCCAGACCGGGCCTTTAAGCACAGATACGCAGTATTTT. Its translation is CASSWGVQTGPLSTDTQYF.

The CDR3 bases are TGTGCCAGCAGCTTCAACTATGGCTACACCTTC. The encoded protein is CASSFNYGYTF. V gene TRBV7-2 combines with J gene TRBJ1-2; D not resolved. The CDR3 has 11 amino acids. The ends were cut back, 3 bases at V and 2 bases at J, with 1 base in the middle. The germline V gene has CDR1 SGHTA and CDR2 FQGNSA.

CDR3 sequence reads: CASTDPGRTGANVLTF. Written as DNA, the CDR3 is TGTGCCAGCACCGACCCTGGGCGGACTGGGGCCAACGTCCTGACTTTC. The rearrangement links TRBV5-5 to TRBJ2-6; no clear D gene. Germline lookup yields CDR1 SGHKS and CDR2 YYEKEE (reference sequence). Trimming took off 6 bases at V and 2 bases at J, with 15 bases between the two ends. This CDR3 has 16 residues. The full variable domain, completed using reference TRBV5-5 and TRBJ2-6, is DAGVTQSPTHLIKTRGQQVTLRCSPISGHKSVSWYQQVLGQGPQFIFQYYEKEERGRGNFPDRFSARQFPNYSSELNVNALLLGDSALYLCASTDPGRTGANVLTFGAGSRLTVL.

Note on this clone: Within the sample, other DNA sequences also encode this same CDR3. The gene calls are TRBV19 and TRBJ2-7, with 8 positions matching TRBD2. Germline-derived CDR1 and CDR2 are LNHDA and SQIVND (reference sequence). The CDR3 runs to 13 residues. Trimming removed 6 bases from V and 6 bases from J; junction bases left unmatched: 7. The CDR3 protein is CASRFREGGEQYF. The CDR3 DNA follows: TGTGCCAGTAGATTCCGGGAGGGGGGCGAGCAGTACTTC.

The chain has TRBV6-8 and TRBJ1-2; 12 bases match TRBD1. CDR3 size: 18 residues. CDR1 and CDR2 (germline): MNHGY, SAAAGT. The junction had 9 bases not matched to a gene; V was cut back by 1 base and J by 3 bases. This CDR3 is CASSYFRDRGHEDYGYTF. The CDR3 DNA follows: TGTGCCAGCAGTTACTTCCGGGACAGGGGGCACGAGGACTATGGCTACACCTTC.

The rearrangement uses TRBV7-2 and TRBJ2-3, with D hard to call. Trimming shortened V by 1 base and J by 2 bases, and 7 bases separated the two germline ends. CDR3 length: 14 residues. The V gene's germline CDR1 is SGHTA and CDR2 FQGNSA. CDR3 sequence reads: CASSLVRITDTQYF. The CDR3 region has the DNA TGTGCCAGCAGCTTAGTTCGAATCACAGATACGCAGTATTTT. Filled out from reference TRBV7-2 and TRBJ2-3, the complete variable domain reads GAGVSQSPSNKVTEKGKDVELRCDPISGHTALYWYRQSLGQGLEFLIYFQGNSAPDKSGLPSDRFSAERTGGSVSTLTIQRTQQEDSAVYLCASSLVRITDTQYFGPGTRLTVL.

The chain links TRBV30 to TRBJ1-2, with TRBD1 as a possible D gene (5 bases). This CDR3 has 12 amino acids. The ends were cut back, 8 bases at V and 8 bases at J, with 18 bases in the middle. CDR1 is GTSNPN, CDR2 SVGIG, per germline (reference sequence). The CDR3 region is CAGKQAGQGYTF. CDR3 in DNA: TGTGCCGGGAAACAGGCAGGCCAGGGCTACACCTTC.

This clone has a single count. The genes are TRBV4-2 and TRBJ2-2, with D perhaps TRBD1 (6 bases). Germline CDR1 and CDR2: LGHNA and YNFKEQ. The CDR3 loop spans 15 amino acids. V was clipped by 6 bases and J by 0 bases, with 11 bases between them. CDR3 nucleotide sequence: TGTGCCAGCAGAACGGACAGCGCGAACACCGGGGAGCTGTTTTTT. Amino acids: CASRTDSANTGELFF.

This clone was counted a single time. The genes are TRBV5-6 and TRBJ1-2; D call uncertain. V was clipped by 3 bases and J by 3 bases, with 9 bases between them. This CDR3 is built from 13 residues. Germline CDR1 reads SGHDT; CDR2 reads YYEEEE. The CDR3 protein is CASSSTRHYGYTF. In DNA form, the CDR3 reads TGTGCCAGCAGCTCAACGCGGCACTATGGCTACACCTTC.

V is TRBV11-1 and J is TRBJ2-5; 10 nucleotides line up with TRBD2. The last part of the DNA fits TRBJ2-7 better; the J call may be wrong. The CDR3 has 16 amino acids. Per germline, CDR1 SGHAT and CDR2 FQDESV (reference sequence). The CDR3 nucleotides are TGTGCCAGCAGCCGCACCGGGACTAGCGTCACCTACGAGCAGTACTTC. It encodes CASSRTGTSVTYEQYF.

This chain connects TRBV30 to TRBJ2-5, with 9 bases matching TRBD1. CDR3 length: 15 amino acids. Germline CDR1 GTSNPN, CDR2 SVGIG (reference sequence). V shed 2 bases and J 4 bases; nucleotides not matched to a gene: 8. This chain's CDR3 is CAWSIYTGGLETQYF. The CDR3 bases are TGTGCCTGGAGTATATATACAGGGGGCTTAGAGACCCAGTACTTC. The whole variable domain, filled in from reference TRBV30 and TRBJ2-5, reads SQTIHQWPATLVQPVGSPLSLECTVEGTSNPNLYWYRQAAGRGLQLLFYSVGIGQISSEVPQNLSASRPQDRQFILSSKKLLLSDSGFYLCAWSIYTGGLETQYFGPGTRLLVL.

This chain uses TRBV7-6 with TRBJ1-1; possibly TRBD1 for D (6 bases). Trimming shortened V by 4 bases and J by 3 bases, and 15 bases separated the two germline ends. The germline V gene has CDR1 SGHVS and CDR2 FNYEAQ. The length of the CDR3 is 15 residues. CDR3 in DNA: TGTGCCAGCAGCTACCGAACGGGACACGACACTGAAGCTTTCTTT. This encodes CASSYRTGHDTEAFF.

This clone appeared a single time. V is TRBV11-2 and J is TRBJ2-1; 9 bases match TRBD2. This CDR3 is built from 17 residues. Germline assignment: CDR1 SGHAT and CDR2 FQNNGV. Germline trimming cut 0 bases from V and 2 bases from J; bases unmatched to any gene: 5. CDR3 coding DNA: TGTGCCAGCAGCTTAGAAGAAAAGCGGGGGGCCTACAATGAGCAGTTCTTC. Translating it yields CASSLEEKRGAYNEQFF.

The V gene is TRBV5-1, the J gene TRBJ1-3, with D possibly being TRBD1 (5 bases). V was shortened by 1 base and J by 3 bases, with 11 bases between the two germline ends. The CDR3 sequence is 15 residues long. Germline CDR1 reads SGHRS; CDR2 reads YFSETQ. The CDR3 DNA is TGCGCCAGCAGCTTGTGGGGGGGAAGTGGAAACACCATATATTTT. Its translation is CASSLWGGSGNTIYF.

This chain uses TRBV5-1 with TRBJ2-7; 7 bases line up with TRBD2. The CDR3 sequence is 15 residues long. CDR1 is SGHRS and CDR2 is YFSETQ in the germline V gene. V lost 5 bases to trimming and J lost 4 bases; unmatched junction nucleotides: 12. CDR3 loop: CASRRGGSSGYEQYF. Written as DNA, the CDR3 is TGCGCCAGCAGGAGGGGAGGGAGCTCAGGATACGAGCAGTACTTC. Looking up the rest from reference TRBV5-1 and TRBJ2-7 gives the full variable domain: KAGVTQTPRYLIKTRGQQVTLSCSPISGHRSVSWYQQTPGQGLQFLFEYFSETQRNKGNFPGRFSGRQFSNSRSEMNVSTLELGDSALYLCASRRGGSSGYEQYFGPGTRLTVT.

V gene TRBV18 combines with J gene TRBJ2-3; no clear D gene. CDR1 is KGHSH and CDR2 is LQKENI in the germline V gene. Trimming cost V 5 bases and J 3 bases, with 3 bases left between them. CDR3 size: 11 residues. CDR3 in amino acids: CASSNTDTQYF. For the CDR3, the DNA is TGTGCCAGCTCAAATACAGATACGCAGTATTTT.

The chain employs TRBV7-7 and TRBJ2-5, with 9 bases identical to TRBD1. This CDR3 contains 14 residues. The V segment lost 5 bases and the J segment 4 bases; nucleotides outside the gene matches: 5. From germline, CDR1 is SSHAT and CDR2 FNYEAQ (reference sequence). The CDR3 sequence: CASSTGQGSETQYF. DNA for the CDR3: TGTGCCAGCAGCACTGGACAGGGGTCAGAGACCCAGTACTTC.

This clone was found once. This chain connects TRBV7-9 to TRBJ1-4; D possibly corresponds to TRBD1 (6 bases). This CDR3 spans 16 amino acids. V was shortened by 2 bases and J by 3 bases, with 13 bases between the two germline ends. The V gene's germline CDR1 is SEHNR and CDR2 FQNEAQ (reference sequence). The CDR3 is CASSLPSGGPNEKLFF. For the CDR3, the DNA is TGTGCCAGCAGCTTACCCTCGGGGGGGCCTAATGAAAAACTGTTTTTT.

The chain uses TRBV5-1 and TRBJ2-1, with TRBD2 matching 10 bases. From germline, CDR1 is SGHRS and CDR2 YFSETQ. There are 15 residues in the CDR3. The trim removed 3 bases at V and 2 bases at J, leaving 2 bases unmatched. CDR3 sequence reads: CASSWTSGTYNEQFF. CDR3 nucleotide sequence: TGCGCCAGCAGCTGGACTAGCGGAACCTACAATGAGCAGTTCTTC.

The chain joins TRBV6-5 to TRBJ2-7; D assignment may be TRBD1 or TRBD2 (6 bases each). Trimming took 6 bases from V and 1 from J, leaving 16 bases between them. Germline V CDR1 and CDR2: MNHEY, SVGAGI. This CDR3 is 15 amino acids long. CDR3 nucleotides: TGTGCCAGCAGACCGGGGGCGGTTGGTTCCTACGAGCAGTACTTC. It yields the protein CASRPGAVGSYEQYF.

This rearrangement joins TRBV30 to TRBJ1-4; D uncertain. Germline V gives CDR1 GTSNPN, CDR2 SVGIG (reference sequence). The length of the CDR3 is 14 residues. The ends were cut back, 2 bases at V and 0 bases at J, with 7 bases in the middle. CDR3 nucleotides: TGTGCCTGGAGTTGGCACGCAACTAATGAAAAACTGTTTTTT. It codes for CAWSWHATNEKLFF.

The V gene is TRBV27, the J gene TRBJ2-2; no reliable D call. Deletions cut 3 bases from V and 3 bases from J, with 11 bases between. CDR3 length equals 15 residues. Germline V gives CDR1 MNHEY, CDR2 SMNVEV (reference sequence). In DNA form, the CDR3 reads TGTGCCAGCAGTTTCTGGACCGTTCACACCGGGGAGCTGTTTTTT. It translates to CASSFWTVHTGELFF.

The chain joins TRBV6-6 to TRBJ2-7; TRBD2 matches 10 bases. V lost 6 bases to trimming and J lost 2 bases; unmatched junction nucleotides: 4. Looked up from germline, CDR1 is MNHNY and CDR2 is SVGAGI (reference sequence). The CDR3 loop spans 14 amino acids. Here the CDR3 DNA reads TGTGCCAGCAGAGGACTAGCGGAAACCTACGAGCAGTACTTC. Residues: CASRGLAETYEQYF.

The rearrangement uses TRBV10-2 and TRBJ1-2; D unclear. Between the trimmed V and J ends, which lost 4 bases and 3 bases, there was a span of 12 bases. This CDR3 region has 14 residues. CDR1 and CDR2 from the germline V gene are WSHSY and SAAADI. CDR3 nucleotide sequence: TGCGCCAGCAGTGGGAGCCCCGGGGACTATGGCTACACCTTC. Its protein is CASSGSPGDYGYTF.

This clone was counted only a few times. The rearrangement uses TRBV30 and TRBJ2-1; 10 bases align to TRBD2. CDR3 size: 18 residues. Losses at the gene ends were 2 bases for V and 4 bases for J; bases not matched to a gene: 14. In germline, CDR1 is GTSNPN, CDR2 SVGIG (reference sequence). CDR3 sequence (DNA): TGTGCCTGGAGTCAGGGACTAGCGTTGGGGGGCATTTACAATGAGCAGTTCTTC. Amino acid sequence: CAWSQGLALGGIYNEQFF.

The chain has TRBV13 and TRBJ1-3; 7 nucleotides line up with TRBD1. Germline CDR1 PRHDT, CDR2 FYEKMQ (reference sequence). Germline trimming cut 3 bases from V and 4 bases from J; bases unmatched to any gene: 6. This CDR3 region has 15 residues. CDR3 nucleotide sequence: TGTGCCAGCAGCTTCCCGACAGGGACAGGAAACACCATATATTTT. Amino acid sequence: CASSFPTGTGNTIYF.

The chain has TRBV11-2 and TRBJ1-3; possible D gene TRBD1, 5 bases. Trimming removed 5 bases from V and 0 bases from J, with 14 bases in between. CDR3 length equals 16 residues. Germline values: CDR1 SGHAT, CDR2 FQNNGV. The CDR3 reads CASSTRTGLSGNTIYF. The CDR3 nucleotides are TGTGCCAGCAGCACCCGGACGGGACTCTCTGGAAACACCATATATTTT.